This entry features one T cell receptor (beta chain) sequence. The data are from a study of T cell changes during pregnancy in multiple sclerosis. Assay: immunoSEQ multiplex PCR; the TCRdb copy retains only in-frame clones and omits some. Of over 40,000 clones listed, 85% to 90% are singletons. Trimming removed 5 bases at V and 10 bases at J, with 18 bases between. This CDR3 comprises 15 residues. The germline V gene encodes CDR1 LNHNV and CDR2 YYDKDF (reference sequence). The chain employs TRBV15 and TRBJ1-6, with a tentative D call TRBD1 (6 bases). The clonotype comes from a female donor in good health, enrolled as a control in a pregnancy study. Sequenced here: CD8+ T cells from peripheral blood mononuclear cells, sampled after pregnancy. CDR3 region: CATSARKGGGSPLHF. As DNA, the CDR3 is TGTGCCACCAGCGCCCGGAAGGGAGGGGGATCACCCCTCCACTTT. Drawing the rest from reference TRBV15 and TRBJ1-6, the complete variable domain is DAMVIQNPRYQVTQFGKPVTLSCSQTLNHNVMYWYQQKSSQAPKLLFHYYDKDFNNEADTPDNFQSRRPNTSFCFLDIRSPGLGDTAMYLCATSARKGGGSPLHFGNGTRLTVT.